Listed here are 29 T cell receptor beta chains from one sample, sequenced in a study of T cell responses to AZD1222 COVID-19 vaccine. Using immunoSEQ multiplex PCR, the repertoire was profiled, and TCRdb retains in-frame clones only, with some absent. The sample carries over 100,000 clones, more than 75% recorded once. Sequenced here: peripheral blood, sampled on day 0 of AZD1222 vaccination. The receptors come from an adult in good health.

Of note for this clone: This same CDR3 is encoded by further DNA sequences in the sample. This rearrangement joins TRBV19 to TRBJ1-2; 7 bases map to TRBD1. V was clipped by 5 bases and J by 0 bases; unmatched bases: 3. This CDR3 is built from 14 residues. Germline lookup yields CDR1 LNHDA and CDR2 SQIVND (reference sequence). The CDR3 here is CASSGQAANYGYTF. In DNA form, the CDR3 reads TGTGCCAGTAGTGGACAGGCAGCTAACTATGGCTACACCTTC.

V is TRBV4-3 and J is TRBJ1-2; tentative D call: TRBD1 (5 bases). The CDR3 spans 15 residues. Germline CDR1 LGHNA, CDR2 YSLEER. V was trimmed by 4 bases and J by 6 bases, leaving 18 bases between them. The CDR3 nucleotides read TGCGCCAGCAGCCCAAGGCAGGGAAAGTCGAATGGCTACACCTTC. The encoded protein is CASSPRQGKSNGYTF.

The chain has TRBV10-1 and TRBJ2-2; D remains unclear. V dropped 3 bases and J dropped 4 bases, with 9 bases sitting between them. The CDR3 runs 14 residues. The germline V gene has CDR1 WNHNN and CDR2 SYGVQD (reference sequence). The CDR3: CASSDGTATGELFF. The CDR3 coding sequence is TGCGCCAGCAGTGATGGTACAGCCACCGGGGAGCTGTTTTTT.

The CDR3 DNA reads TGTGCCAGCAGTGCCGGGACGGGCACAGATACGCAGTATTTT. Amino acid sequence: CASSAGTGTDTQYF. The chain is built from TRBV6-6 and TRBJ2-3; either TRBD1 or TRBD2 may supply D (5 bases each). Trimming removed 5 bases at V and 1 base at J, with 10 bases between. Germline V gene sequence: CDR1 MNHNY, CDR2 SVGAGI (reference sequence). The CDR3 totals 14 residues.

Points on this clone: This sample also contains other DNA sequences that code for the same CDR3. The CDR3: CASSVTGGSYEQYF. The CDR3 DNA is TGTGCCAGCAGTGTGACAGGGGGCTCCTACGAGCAGTACTTC. The chain uses TRBV2 and TRBJ2-7; 9 bases fit TRBD1. V lost 4 bases to trimming and J lost 0 bases; unmatched junction nucleotides: 1. Germline V lookup: CDR1 SNHLY, CDR2 FYNNEI. This CDR3 region has 14 residues.

The chain's CDR3 is CASKEGTYNTGELFF. CDR3 sequence (DNA): TGTGCCAGCAAGGAAGGGACATATAACACCGGGGAGCTGTTTTTT. The chain links TRBV2 to TRBJ2-2; D possibly corresponds to TRBD1 (6 bases). The germline V and J ends were trimmed by 7 bases and 2 bases, with 14 bases remaining between them. CDR1 is SNHLY and CDR2 is FYNNEI in the germline V gene. The CDR3 is 15 amino acids.

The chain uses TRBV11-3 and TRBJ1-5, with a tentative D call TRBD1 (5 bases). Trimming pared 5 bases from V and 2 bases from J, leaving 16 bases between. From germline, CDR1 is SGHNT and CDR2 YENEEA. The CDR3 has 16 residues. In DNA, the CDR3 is TGTGCCAGCAGCAAAAATCCAGGGTTCTGCAATCAGCCCCAGCATTTT. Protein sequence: CASSKNPGFCNQPQHF.

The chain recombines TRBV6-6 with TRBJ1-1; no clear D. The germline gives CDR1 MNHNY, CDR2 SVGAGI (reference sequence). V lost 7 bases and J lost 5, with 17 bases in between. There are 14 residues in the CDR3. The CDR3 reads CASMGSVGRTEAFF. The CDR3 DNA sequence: TGTGCCAGCATGGGGAGTGTGGGAAGGACTGAAGCTTTCTTT.

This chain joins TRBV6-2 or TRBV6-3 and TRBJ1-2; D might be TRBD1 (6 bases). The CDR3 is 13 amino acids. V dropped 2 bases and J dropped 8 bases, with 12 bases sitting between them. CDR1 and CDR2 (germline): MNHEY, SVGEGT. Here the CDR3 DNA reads TGTGCCAGCAGTTACGACAGGAGGGACGGCTACACCTTC. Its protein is CASSYDRRDGYTF.

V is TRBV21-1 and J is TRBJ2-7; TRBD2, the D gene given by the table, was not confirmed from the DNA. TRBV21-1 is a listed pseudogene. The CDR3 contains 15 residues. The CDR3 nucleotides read TGTGCCAGCAGCAAAGCGTTGACCGAGGCCTACGAGCAGTACTTC. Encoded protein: CASSKALTEAYEQYF.

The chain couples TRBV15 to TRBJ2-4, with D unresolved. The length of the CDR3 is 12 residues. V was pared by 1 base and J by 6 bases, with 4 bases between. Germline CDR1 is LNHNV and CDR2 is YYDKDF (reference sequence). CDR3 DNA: TGTGCCACCAGCAGAGCCTCAAACATTCAGTACTTC. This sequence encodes CATSRASNIQYF. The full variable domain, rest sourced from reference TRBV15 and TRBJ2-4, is DAMVIQNPRYQVTQFGKPVTLSCSQTLNHNVMYWYQQKSSQAPKLLFHYYDKDFNNEADTPDNFQSRRPNTSFCFLDIRSPGLGDTAMYLCATSRASNIQYFGAGTRLSVL.

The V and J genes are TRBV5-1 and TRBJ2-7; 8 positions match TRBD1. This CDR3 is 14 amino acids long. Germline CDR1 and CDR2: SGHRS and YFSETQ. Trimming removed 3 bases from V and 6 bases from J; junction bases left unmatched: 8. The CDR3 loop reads CASSYSGGAGEQYF. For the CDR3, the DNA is TGCGCCAGCAGCTATTCAGGGGGCGCGGGCGAGCAGTACTTC.

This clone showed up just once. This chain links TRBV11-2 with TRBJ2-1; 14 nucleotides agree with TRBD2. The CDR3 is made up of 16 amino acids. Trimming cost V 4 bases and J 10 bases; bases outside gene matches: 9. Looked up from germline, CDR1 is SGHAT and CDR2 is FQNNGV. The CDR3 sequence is CASSSAGLAGATEQFF. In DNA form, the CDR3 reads TGTGCCAGCAGCTCCGCGGGACTAGCGGGGGCCACAGAGCAGTTCTTC.

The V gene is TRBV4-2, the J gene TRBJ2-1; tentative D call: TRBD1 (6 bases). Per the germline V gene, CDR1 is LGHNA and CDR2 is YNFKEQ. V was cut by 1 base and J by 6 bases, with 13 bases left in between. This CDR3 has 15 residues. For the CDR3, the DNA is TGTGCCAGCAGCCAAGGGGGACAACTAGGCAATGAGCAGTTCTTC. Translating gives CASSQGGQLGNEQFF.

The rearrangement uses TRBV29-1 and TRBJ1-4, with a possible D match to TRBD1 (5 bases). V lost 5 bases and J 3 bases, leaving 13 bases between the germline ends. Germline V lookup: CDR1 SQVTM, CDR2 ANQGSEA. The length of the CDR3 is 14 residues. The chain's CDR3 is CSVTGLGANEKLFF. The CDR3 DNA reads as TGCAGCGTTACAGGTTTGGGGGCTAATGAAAAACTGTTTTTT.

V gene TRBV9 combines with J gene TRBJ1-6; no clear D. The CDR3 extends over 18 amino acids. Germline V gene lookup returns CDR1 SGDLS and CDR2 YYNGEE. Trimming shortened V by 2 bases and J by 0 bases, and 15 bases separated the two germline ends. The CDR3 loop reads CASSVQADGASYNSPLHF. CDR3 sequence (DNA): TGTGCCAGCAGCGTCCAGGCGGACGGAGCCTCCTATAATTCACCCCTCCACTTT.

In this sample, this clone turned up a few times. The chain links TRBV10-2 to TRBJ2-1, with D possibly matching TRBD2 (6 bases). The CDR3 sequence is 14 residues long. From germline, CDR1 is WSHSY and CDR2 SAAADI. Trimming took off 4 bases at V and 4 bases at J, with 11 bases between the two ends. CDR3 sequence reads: CASSGNGGYNEQFF. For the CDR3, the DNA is TGCGCCAGCAGTGGGAACGGGGGATACAATGAGCAGTTCTTC.

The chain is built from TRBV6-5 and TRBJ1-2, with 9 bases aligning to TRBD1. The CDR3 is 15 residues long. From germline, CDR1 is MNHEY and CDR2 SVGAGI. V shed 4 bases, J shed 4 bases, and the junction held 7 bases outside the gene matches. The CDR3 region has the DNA TGTGCCAGCAGTTTCACAGGGGGCGAATTCTATGGCTACACCTTC. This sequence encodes CASSFTGGEFYGYTF.

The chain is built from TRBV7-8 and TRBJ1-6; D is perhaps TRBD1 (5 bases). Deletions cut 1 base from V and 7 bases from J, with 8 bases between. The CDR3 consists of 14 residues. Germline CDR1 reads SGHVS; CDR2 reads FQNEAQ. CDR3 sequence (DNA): TGTGCCAGCAGCTTAGTATCAGGGAATTCACCCCTCCACTTT. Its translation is CASSLVSGNSPLHF.

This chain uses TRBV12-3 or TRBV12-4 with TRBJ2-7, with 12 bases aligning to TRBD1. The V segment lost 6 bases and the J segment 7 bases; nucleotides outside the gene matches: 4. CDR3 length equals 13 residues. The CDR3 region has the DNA TGTGCCAGCAGGGGACAGGGGGCGAAGGAGCAGTACTTC. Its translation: CASRGQGAKEQYF.

The CDR3 sequence is CASSVGVGSTYEQYF. The CDR3 DNA is TGTGCCAGCAGCGTAGGTGTGGGGTCCACCTACGAGCAGTACTTC. The chain carries TRBV9 and TRBJ2-7; D gene uncertain. Per germline, CDR1 SGDLS and CDR2 YYNGEE. Trimming took 0 bases from V and 2 from J, leaving 12 bases between them. The CDR3 consists of 15 residues.

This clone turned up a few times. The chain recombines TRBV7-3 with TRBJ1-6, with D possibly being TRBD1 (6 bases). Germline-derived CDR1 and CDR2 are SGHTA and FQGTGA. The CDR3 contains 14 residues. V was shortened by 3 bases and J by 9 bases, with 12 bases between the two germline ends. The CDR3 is CASSFRQAGSPLHF. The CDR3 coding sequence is TGTGCCAGCAGCTTCCGACAGGCGGGTTCACCCCTCCACTTT.

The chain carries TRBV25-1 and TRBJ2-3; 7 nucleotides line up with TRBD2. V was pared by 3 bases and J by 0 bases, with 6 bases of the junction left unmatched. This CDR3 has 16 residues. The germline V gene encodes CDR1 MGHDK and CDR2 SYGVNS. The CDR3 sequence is CASSDSKRGSTDTQYF. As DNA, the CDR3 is TGTGCCAGCAGTGACAGTAAGCGGGGAAGCACAGATACGCAGTATTTT. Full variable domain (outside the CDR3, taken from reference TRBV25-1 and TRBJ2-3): EADIYQTPRYLVIGTGKKITLECSQTMGHDKMYWYQQDPGMELHLIHYSYGVNSTEKGDLSSESTVSRIRTEHFPLTLESARPSHTSQYLCASSDSKRGSTDTQYFGPGTRLTVL.

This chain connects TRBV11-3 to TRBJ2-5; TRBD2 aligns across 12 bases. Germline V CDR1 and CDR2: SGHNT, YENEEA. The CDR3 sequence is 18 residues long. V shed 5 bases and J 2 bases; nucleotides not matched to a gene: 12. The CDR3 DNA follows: TGTGCCAGCAGCGCAGGGGACCGGACTAGCGGGGAACAAGAGACCCAGTACTTC. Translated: CASSAGDRTSGEQETQYF. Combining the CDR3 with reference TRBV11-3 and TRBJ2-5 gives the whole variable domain EAGVVQSPRYKIIEKKQPVAFWCNPISGHNTLYWYLQNLGQGPELLIRYENEEAVDDSQLPKDRFSAERLKGVDSTLKIQPAELGDSAVYLCASSAGDRTSGEQETQYFGPGTRLLVL.

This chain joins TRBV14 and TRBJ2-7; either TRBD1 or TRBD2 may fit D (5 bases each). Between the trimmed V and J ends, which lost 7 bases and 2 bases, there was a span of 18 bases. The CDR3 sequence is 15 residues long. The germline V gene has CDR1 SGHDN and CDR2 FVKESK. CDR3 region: CASTHRDRSTYEQYF. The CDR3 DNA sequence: TGTGCCAGCACCCATAGGGACCGTTCAACCTACGAGCAGTACTTC.

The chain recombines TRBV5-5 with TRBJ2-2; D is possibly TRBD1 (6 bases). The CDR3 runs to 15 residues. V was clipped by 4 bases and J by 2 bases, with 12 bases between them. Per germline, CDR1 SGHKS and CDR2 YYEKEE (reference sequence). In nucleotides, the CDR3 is TGTGCCAGCAGCCCCCGACAGGCTAACACCGGGGAGCTGTTTTTT. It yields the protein CASSPRQANTGELFF.

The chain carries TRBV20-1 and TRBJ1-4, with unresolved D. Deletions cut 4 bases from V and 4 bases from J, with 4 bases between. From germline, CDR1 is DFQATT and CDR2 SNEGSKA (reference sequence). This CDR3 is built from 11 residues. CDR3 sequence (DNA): TGCAGTGCTAAGAGTAATGAAAAACTGTTTTTT. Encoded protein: CSAKSNEKLFF.

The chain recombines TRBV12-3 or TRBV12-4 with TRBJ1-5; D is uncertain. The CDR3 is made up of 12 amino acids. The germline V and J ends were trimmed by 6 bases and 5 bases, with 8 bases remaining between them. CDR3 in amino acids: CASSSGDQPQHF. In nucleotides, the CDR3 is TGTGCCAGCAGCTCGGGAGATCAGCCCCAGCATTTT.

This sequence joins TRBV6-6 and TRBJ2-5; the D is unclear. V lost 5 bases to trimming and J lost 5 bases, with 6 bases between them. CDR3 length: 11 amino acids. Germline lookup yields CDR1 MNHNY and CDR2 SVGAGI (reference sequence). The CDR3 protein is CASSGGETQYF. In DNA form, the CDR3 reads TGTGCCAGCAGTGGTGGGGAGACCCAGTACTTC.